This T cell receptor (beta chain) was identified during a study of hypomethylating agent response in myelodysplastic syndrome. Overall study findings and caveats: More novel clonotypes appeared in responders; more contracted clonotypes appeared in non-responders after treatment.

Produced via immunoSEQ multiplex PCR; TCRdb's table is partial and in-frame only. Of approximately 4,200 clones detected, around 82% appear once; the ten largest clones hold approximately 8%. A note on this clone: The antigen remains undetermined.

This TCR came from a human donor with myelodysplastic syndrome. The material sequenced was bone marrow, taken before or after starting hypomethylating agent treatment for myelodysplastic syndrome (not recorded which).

CDR3 bases: TGTGCCAGCAGTGGGCTAGCACGAAGGGCCCAGTACTTC. Protein sequence: CASSGLARRAQYF. The V and J genes are TRBV2 and TRBJ2-5; maybe TRBD2 (5 bases). Germline V gives CDR1 SNHLY, CDR2 FYNNEI. There are 13 residues in the CDR3. The V gene lost 4 bases and the J gene lost 9 bases, with 15 bases spanning the gap.